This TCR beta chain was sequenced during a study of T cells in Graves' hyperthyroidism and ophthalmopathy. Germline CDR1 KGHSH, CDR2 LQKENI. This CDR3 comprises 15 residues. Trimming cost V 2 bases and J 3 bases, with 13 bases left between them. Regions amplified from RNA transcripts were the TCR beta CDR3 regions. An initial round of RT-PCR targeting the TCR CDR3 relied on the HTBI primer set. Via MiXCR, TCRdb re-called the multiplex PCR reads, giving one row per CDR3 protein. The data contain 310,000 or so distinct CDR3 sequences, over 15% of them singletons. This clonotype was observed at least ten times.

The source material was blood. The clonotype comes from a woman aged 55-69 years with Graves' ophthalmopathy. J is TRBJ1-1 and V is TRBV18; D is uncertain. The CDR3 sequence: CASSPASDLYTEAFF. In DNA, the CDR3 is TGTGCCAGCTCACCAGCCTCAGACCTATACACTGAAGCTTTCTTT.